The next 32 T cell receptor beta chains were all read from a single sample in a study of early T cells in non-severe SARS-CoV-2 infection. TCRdb reprocessed the 5' RACE reads with MiXCR, giving one entry per CDR3 protein. The table has 85,000 to 90,000 distinct CDR3 sequences, 14% seen once; the top ten hold roughly 6.4%. Specimen: whole blood. The receptors were sampled from an adult who was a healthcare worker with PCR-confirmed SARS-CoV-2 infection or an uninfected control (not recorded which).

This clonotype was found a few times. This chain joins TRBV5-1 and TRBJ2-7; 8 bases align to TRBD2. V was pared by 5 bases and J by 7 bases, with 5 bases of the junction left unmatched. CDR3 length: 12 residues. CDR1 is SGHRS and CDR2 is YFSETQ in the germline V gene. CDR3 sequence reads: CASRSGRGEQYF. The DNA of the CDR3 is TGCGCCAGCAGAAGCGGGAGAGGGGAGCAGTACTTC.

This clonotype was seen many times. The chain links TRBV30 to TRBJ1-1; D not certain. The CDR3 spans 14 residues. The germline gives CDR1 GTSNPN, CDR2 SVGIG (reference sequence). With 3 bases removed from V and 4 bases from J, the gap between germline ends came to 15 bases. CDR3 sequence reads: CAWSPYLRGTEAFF. Here the CDR3 DNA reads TGTGCCTGGAGCCCCTACCTGCGAGGCACTGAAGCTTTCTTT.

Only a few counts were recorded for this clonotype. The chain links TRBV18 to TRBJ2-3; D is unresolved. There are 13 residues in the CDR3. Germline values: CDR1 KGHSH, CDR2 LQKENI. V shed 0 bases and J shed 0 bases, with 1 base lying between them. The CDR3 DNA sequence: TGTGCCAGCTCACCACCGAGCACAGATACGCAGTATTTT. Translated, it gives CASSPPSTDTQYF. Together with reference TRBV18 and TRBJ2-3, the CDR3 gives the full variable domain: NAGVMQNPRHLVRRRGQEARLRCSPMKGHSHVYWYRQLPEEGLKFMVYLQKENIIDESGMPKERFSAEFPKEGPSILRIQQVVRGDSAAYFCASSPPSTDTQYFGPGTRLTVL.

This clonotype was observed many times. This rearrangement joins TRBV5-1 to TRBJ2-1; perhaps TRBD1 as D (5 bases). Germline V gene lookup returns CDR1 SGHRS and CDR2 YFSETQ. The CDR3 runs 18 residues. Trimming took 4 bases from V and 5 from J, leaving 25 bases between them. The CDR3 region is CASSMGPVSKGENNEQFF. The CDR3 region has the DNA TGCGCCAGCAGCATGGGGCCCGTGAGCAAGGGCGAAAACAATGAGCAGTTCTTC.

This chain uses TRBV11-3 with TRBJ2-4, with TRBD1 identical over 7 bases. Germline loops: CDR1 SGHNT, CDR2 YENEEA. Unmatched junction bases numbered 13, after V lost 2 bases and J lost 9 bases. The length of the CDR3 is 16 residues. The CDR3 reads CASSLTAGTVGSIQYF. In DNA, the CDR3 is TGTGCCAGCAGCTTAACCGCCGGGACAGTAGGGTCCATTCAGTACTTC. Using reference TRBV11-3 and TRBJ2-4 for the parts outside the CDR3, the full variable domain is EAGVVQSPRYKIIEKKQPVAFWCNPISGHNTLYWYLQNLGQGPELLIRYENEEAVDDSQLPKDRFSAERLKGVDSTLKIQPAELGDSAVYLCASSLTAGTVGSIQYFGAGTRLSVL.

The V call is TRBV6-6, the J call TRBJ2-7; 9 bases are shared with TRBD1. J was trimmed by 6 bases and V by 7 bases; bases with no gene match: 13. Germline V gene sequence: CDR1 MNHNY, CDR2 SVGAGI (reference sequence). CDR3 length: 15 residues. The CDR3 DNA reads TGTGCCAGCAAGAGGGGGGACAGGGAGGCAGGCGAGCAGTACTTC. Translation gives CASKRGDREAGEQYF.

The V and J genes are TRBV2 and TRBJ1-1, with 9 bases that match TRBD1. The V gene's germline CDR1 is SNHLY and CDR2 FYNNEI. The CDR3 spans 14 residues. V dropped 4 bases and J dropped 5; count of bases not matched to a gene: 5. CDR3 nucleotide sequence: TGTGCCAGCAGTGGTCGCGGACAGGGGACTGAAGCTTTCTTT. Translation: CASSGRGQGTEAFF.

This clonotype was counted many times. V and J are TRBV7-6 and TRBJ2-1, with D possibly TRBD2 on 5 matching bases. The CDR3 has 14 amino acids. V shed 1 base and J shed 5 bases, with 9 bases lying between them. Germline lookup yields CDR1 SGHVS and CDR2 FNYEAQ. CDR3 in amino acids: CASSLVETNNEQFF. DNA for the CDR3: TGTGCCAGCAGCTTAGTCGAGACTAACAATGAGCAGTTCTTC.

V usage is TRBV29-1 and J usage is TRBJ2-1; D possibly corresponds to TRBD1 (6 bases). The CDR3 consists of 12 residues. The germline V gene has CDR1 SQVTM and CDR2 ANQGSEA. Trimming stripped 3 bases from V and 7 bases from J, with 10 bases between. CDR3 coding DNA: TGCAGCGTTGAGGAACAGGGTAATGAGCAGTTCTTC. It codes for CSVEEQGNEQFF.

This clonotype showed up many times. The CDR3 is CASSLGTLNTGELFF. CDR3 bases: TGTGCCAGCAGTTTGGGGACATTGAACACCGGGGAGCTGTTTTTT. The chain combines TRBV12-3 or TRBV12-4 with TRBJ2-2, with TRBD1 as a possible D gene (6 bases). The CDR3 is 15 amino acids. Trimming took off 3 bases at V and 1 base at J, with 9 bases between the two ends.

There are many counts of this clonotype. The gene calls are TRBV12-3 or TRBV12-4 and TRBJ2-1; 8 bases are a match to TRBD2. V trimming: 5 bases; J trimming: 8 bases; junction bases outside the gene matches: 5. The CDR3 contains 13 residues. CDR3 sequence (DNA): TGTGCCAGCAGTAGGAGCGGGAGACATGAGCAGTTCTTC. It translates to CASSRSGRHEQFF.

This chain links TRBV27 with TRBJ2-1; D call uncertain. Germline CDR1 is MNHEY and CDR2 is SMNVEV (reference sequence). The CDR3 is 14 amino acids. Trimming left V 4 bases short and J 0 bases short, with 7 bases between. CDR3 sequence: CASSSGASYNEQFF. CDR3 coding DNA: TGTGCCAGCAGTTCTGGAGCCTCCTACAATGAGCAGTTCTTC.

The rearrangement links TRBV12-3 or TRBV12-4 to TRBJ1-2; TRBD1 agrees at 12 bases. Unmatched junction bases numbered 7, after V lost 4 bases and J lost 7 bases. This CDR3 has 15 residues. The CDR3 nucleotides read TGTGCCAGCAGTTCATCCGGGACAGGGGGCTTTGGCTACACCTTC. Translation gives CASSSSGTGGFGYTF.

The sample holds a few counts of this clonotype. The chain joins TRBV3-1 to TRBJ2-1; 10 bases are shared with TRBD1. CDR1 LGHDT and CDR2 YNNKEL come from the germline V gene (reference sequence). Trimming removed 3 bases from V and 16 bases from J; junction bases left unmatched: 9. The CDR3 loop spans 13 amino acids. The CDR3 region has the DNA TGTGCCAGCAGCCACGCCGGGACAGGGGTACCTTTCTTC. Translation gives CASSHAGTGVPFF.

The chain employs TRBV20-1 and TRBJ2-1; maybe TRBD2 (6 bases). Trimming shortened V by 6 bases and J by 7 bases, and 16 bases separated the two germline ends. The length of the CDR3 is 13 residues. In germline, CDR1 is DFQATT, CDR2 SNEGSKA (reference sequence). The CDR3 DNA sequence: TGCAGTGCGGGACTCCCCAGTAGTAATGAGCAGTTCTTC. Translation: CSAGLPSSNEQFF.

At least ten counts were recorded for this clonotype. The chain links TRBV2 to TRBJ2-7, with a weak D call TRBD1 (6 bases). The CDR3 runs to 14 residues. CDR1 is SNHLY and CDR2 is FYNNEI in the germline V gene. Trimming removed 5 bases from V and 3 bases from J, with 14 bases in between. CDR3: CASSSGTTIYEQYF. For the CDR3, the DNA is TGTGCCAGCAGTTCCGGGACAACTATCTACGAGCAGTACTTC.

This clonotype was observed a handful of times. The chain has TRBV6-5 and TRBJ2-7; D not certain. Per germline, CDR1 MNHEY and CDR2 SVGAGI. V shed 6 bases and J shed 6 bases, with 12 bases lying between them. The CDR3 totals 12 residues. The CDR3: CASSTTSGEQYF. The CDR3 DNA follows: TGTGCCAGCAGCACAACGTCCGGCGAGCAGTACTTC.

The rearrangement links TRBV5-6 to TRBJ2-3; D gene uncertain. V lost 0 bases and J lost 0, with 11 bases in between. The germline CDR1 and CDR2 sequences are SGHDT and YYEEEE. CDR3 size: 16 residues. CDR3 sequence (DNA): TGTGCCAGCAGCTTGGGGTCTTCTCATAGCACAGATACGCAGTATTTT. Translating it yields CASSLGSSHSTDTQYF. Using reference TRBV5-6 and TRBJ2-3 for the parts outside the CDR3, the full variable domain is DAGVTQSPTHLIKTRGQQVTLRCSPKSGHDTVSWYQQALGQGPQFIFQYYEEEERQRGNFPDRFSGHQFPNYSSELNVNALLLGDSALYLCASSLGSSHSTDTQYFGPGTRLTVL.

This clonotype was observed a few times. This rearrangement joins TRBV10-3 to TRBJ2-3; D is uncertain. The CDR3 is 11 residues long. The germline gives CDR1 ENHRY, CDR2 SYGVKD. Trimming removed 6 bases at V and 0 bases at J, with 1 base between. The CDR3 reads CAIRSTDTQYF. The CDR3 coding sequence is TGTGCCATCAGGAGCACAGATACGCAGTATTTT.

The sample holds a few counts of this clonotype. The J gene is TRBJ1-1, the V gene TRBV5-1; possibly TRBD1 for D (5 bases). Per the germline V gene, CDR1 is SGHRS and CDR2 is YFSETQ. V was pared by 0 bases and J by 3 bases, with 12 bases between. The CDR3 is 15 amino acids. The CDR3 sequence: CASSLVGEADTEAFF. The CDR3 bases are TGCGCCAGCAGCTTGGTAGGGGAGGCGGACACTGAAGCTTTCTTT.

The rearrangement links TRBV4-2 to TRBJ2-3; 9 bases match TRBD2. CDR3 length equals 14 residues. Germline trimming cut 7 bases from V and 5 bases from J; bases unmatched to any gene: 7. Germline V gene data show CDR1 as LGHNA and CDR2 as YNFKEQ. The CDR3 loop reads CASKGREGGDTQYF. CDR3 in DNA: TGTGCCAGCAAAGGGCGGGAGGGCGGAGATACGCAGTATTTT.

This clonotype was recorded many times. The J gene is TRBJ1-5, the V gene TRBV2; D is unclear. Trimming removed 4 bases at V and 0 bases at J, with 7 bases between. The CDR3 consists of 14 residues. The V gene's germline CDR1 is SNHLY and CDR2 FYNNEI. CDR3: CASSVDNSNQPQHF. The CDR3 DNA reads as TGTGCCAGCAGTGTAGATAATAGCAATCAGCCCCAGCATTTT.

This clonotype came up a few times. The chain is built from TRBV7-2 and TRBJ2-1; D not resolved. The germline CDR1 and CDR2 sequences are SGHTA and FQGNSA. The CDR3 length is 15 residues. V was clipped by 2 bases and J by 8 bases, with 16 bases between them. The CDR3 loop is CASSLKGLSPHEQFF. In DNA form, the CDR3 reads TGTGCCAGCAGCTTAAAGGGTTTAAGTCCCCATGAGCAGTTCTTC.

This clonotype appeared many times. The chain is built from TRBV20-1 and TRBJ2-3; D might be TRBD1 (6 bases). Germline CDR1 is DFQATT and CDR2 is SNEGSKA (reference sequence). Trimming shortened V by 0 bases and J by 4 bases, and 14 bases separated the two germline ends. The length of the CDR3 is 15 residues. The CDR3: CSARDPRGPADTQYF. The CDR3 DNA is TGCAGTGCTAGAGATCCCAGGGGTCCCGCAGATACGCAGTATTTT.

V and J are TRBV7-2 and TRBJ2-2; D not resolved. The CDR3 runs to 13 residues. Trimming shortened V by 5 bases and J by 2 bases, and 6 bases separated the two germline ends. The V gene's germline CDR1 is SGHTA and CDR2 FQGNSA. For the CDR3, the DNA is TGTGCCAGCAGCAACACCAACACCGGGGAGCTGTTTTTT. Translating it yields CASSNTNTGELFF. Variable domain in full (rest from reference TRBV7-2 and TRBJ2-2): GAGVSQSPSNKVTEKGKDVELRCDPISGHTALYWYRQSLGQGLEFLIYFQGNSAPDKSGLPSDRFSAERTGGSVSTLTIQRTQQEDSAVYLCASSNTNTGELFFGEGSRLTVL.

There are a few counts of this clonotype. The chain carries TRBV4-1 and TRBJ1-1; D is ambiguous. The germline V gene has CDR1 MGHRA and CDR2 YSYEKL. The ends were cut back, 5 bases at V and 6 bases at J, with 13 bases in the middle. There are 13 residues in the CDR3. The CDR3 nucleotides are TGCGCCAGCAGCTCGTCGCGTACCGCTGAAGCTTTCTTT. As protein: CASSSSRTAEAFF.

This sequence joins TRBV7-9 and TRBJ2-3; 13 bases fit TRBD2. Trimming removed 0 bases from V and 2 bases from J; junction bases left unmatched: 2. The CDR3 totals 17 residues. From germline, CDR1 is SEHNR and CDR2 FQNEAQ (reference sequence). The CDR3 nucleotides read TGTGCCAGCAGCTTAGCGGGACTAGCGGGACTCACAGATACGCAGTATTTT. It specifies CASSLAGLAGLTDTQYF.

In this sample, this clonotype turned up many times. The V and J genes are TRBV27 and TRBJ2-5; 8 bases fit TRBD2. CDR1 is MNHEY, CDR2 SMNVEV, per germline (reference sequence). With V trimmed by 5 bases and J by 4 bases, 12 bases remained unmatched. The CDR3 contains 16 residues. CDR3 residues: CASSTQAGVLPETQYF. The CDR3 nucleotides are TGTGCCAGCAGTACTCAAGCGGGAGTGCTTCCAGAGACCCAGTACTTC.

This clonotype came up a few times. This chain links TRBV5-4 with TRBJ2-2; TRBD2 agrees at 13 bases. Germline lookup yields CDR1 SGHNT and CDR2 YYREEE (reference sequence). The CDR3 spans 17 residues. Trimming at V came to 3 bases and at J to 5 bases, leaving 7 bases not matched to a gene. In DNA form, the CDR3 reads TGTGCCAGCAGCTCACCGACTAGCGGGAGGAGTACCGGGGAGCTGTTTTTT. The encoded protein is CASSSPTSGRSTGELFF.

The table lists this clonotype with a few counts. V and J are TRBV20-1 and TRBJ2-3; TRBD2 agrees at 13 bases. With 1 base clipped from V and 4 bases from J, the junction kept 5 bases outside the gene matches. This CDR3 has 16 residues. From germline, CDR1 is DFQATT and CDR2 SNEGSKA (reference sequence). The CDR3 spells CSARGLAGGRADTQYF. The CDR3 DNA reads TGCAGTGCTAGAGGACTAGCGGGAGGACGAGCAGATACGCAGTATTTT.

This clonotype was counted ten times or more. The J gene is TRBJ2-7, the V gene TRBV15, with D tentatively TRBD1 or TRBD2 (5 bases each). Per germline, CDR1 LNHNV and CDR2 YYDKDF (reference sequence). The CDR3 loop spans 14 amino acids. V was clipped by 1 base and J by 7 bases, with 14 bases between them. CDR3 nucleotide sequence: TGTGCCACCAGCAGAGTTTACGCCGAGGGGGAGCAGTACTTC. This gives the protein CATSRVYAEGEQYF. Together with reference TRBV15 and TRBJ2-7, the CDR3 gives the full variable domain: DAMVIQNPRYQVTQFGKPVTLSCSQTLNHNVMYWYQQKSSQAPKLLFHYYDKDFNNEADTPDNFQSRRPNTSFCFLDIRSPGLGDTAMYLCATSRVYAEGEQYFGPGTRLTVT.

As regards this clonotype: This may be a read error: a much more frequent sequence differs by one nucleotide. The V call is TRBV5-4, the J call TRBJ1-1; D is ambiguous. Germline V CDR1 and CDR2: SGHNT, YYREEE (reference sequence). This CDR3 region has 14 residues. The CDR3 loop is CVSSRGTMNTEAFF. The CDR3 bases are TGTGTCAGCAGCCGAGGCACCATGAACACTGAAGCTTTCTTT.